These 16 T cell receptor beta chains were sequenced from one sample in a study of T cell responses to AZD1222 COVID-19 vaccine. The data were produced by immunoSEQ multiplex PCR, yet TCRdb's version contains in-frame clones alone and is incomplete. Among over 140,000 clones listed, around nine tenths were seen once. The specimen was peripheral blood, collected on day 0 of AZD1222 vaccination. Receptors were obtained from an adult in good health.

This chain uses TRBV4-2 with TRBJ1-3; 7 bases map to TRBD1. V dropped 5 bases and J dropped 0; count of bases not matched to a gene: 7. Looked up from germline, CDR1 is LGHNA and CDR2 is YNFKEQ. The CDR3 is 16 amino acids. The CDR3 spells CASSSTGVNSGNTIYF. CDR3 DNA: TGTGCCAGCAGCAGCACAGGGGTTAACTCTGGAAACACCATATATTTT.

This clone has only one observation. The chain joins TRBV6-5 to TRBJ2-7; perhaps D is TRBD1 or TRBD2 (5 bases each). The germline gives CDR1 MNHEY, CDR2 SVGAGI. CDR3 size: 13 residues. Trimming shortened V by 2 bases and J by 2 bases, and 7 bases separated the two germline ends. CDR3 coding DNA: TGTGCCAGCAGTTACACGGGGCCCTACGAGCAGTACTTC. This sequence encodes CASSYTGPYEQYF.

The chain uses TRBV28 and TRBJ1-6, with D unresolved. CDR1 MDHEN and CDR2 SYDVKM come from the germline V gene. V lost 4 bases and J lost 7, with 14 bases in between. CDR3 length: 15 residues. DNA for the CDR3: TGTGCCAGCAGTTATGGTCCCATTTTAAATTCACCCCTCCACTTT. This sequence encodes CASSYGPILNSPLHF. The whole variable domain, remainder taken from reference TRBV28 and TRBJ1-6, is DVKVTQSSRYLVKRTGEKVFLECVQDMDHENMFWYRQDPGLGLRLIYFSYDVKMKEKGDIPEGYSVSREKKERFSLILESASTNQTSMYLCASSYGPILNSPLHFGNGTRLTVT.

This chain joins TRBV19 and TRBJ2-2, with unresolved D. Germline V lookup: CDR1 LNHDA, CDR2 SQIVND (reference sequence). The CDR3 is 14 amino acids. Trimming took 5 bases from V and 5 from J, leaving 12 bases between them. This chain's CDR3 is CASSEAQSTGELFF. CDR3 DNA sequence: TGTGCCAGTAGTGAAGCACAGTCGACCGGGGAGCTGTTTTTT.

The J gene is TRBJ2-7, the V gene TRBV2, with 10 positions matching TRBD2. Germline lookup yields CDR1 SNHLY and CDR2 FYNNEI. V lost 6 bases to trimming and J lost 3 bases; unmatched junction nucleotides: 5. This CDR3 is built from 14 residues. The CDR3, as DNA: TGTGCCAGCAGCCTAGCGGGGGAGCTCTACGAGCAGTACTTC. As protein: CASSLAGELYEQYF.

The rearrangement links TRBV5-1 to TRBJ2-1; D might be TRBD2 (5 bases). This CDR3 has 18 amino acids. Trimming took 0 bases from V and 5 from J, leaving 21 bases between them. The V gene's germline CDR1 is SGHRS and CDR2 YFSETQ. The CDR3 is CASSLDYGDMIGHNEQFF. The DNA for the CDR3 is TGCGCCAGCAGCTTGGATTACGGGGATATGATAGGACACAATGAGCAGTTCTTC.

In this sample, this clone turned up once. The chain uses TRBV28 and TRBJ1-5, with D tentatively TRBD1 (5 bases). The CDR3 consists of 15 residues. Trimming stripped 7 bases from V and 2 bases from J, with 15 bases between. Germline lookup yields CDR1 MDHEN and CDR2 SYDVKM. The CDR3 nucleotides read TGTGCCAGCACCCCCTCTGGGGGAGGCAATCAGCCCCAGCATTTT. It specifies CASTPSGGGNQPQHF. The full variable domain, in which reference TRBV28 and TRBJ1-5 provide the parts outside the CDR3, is DVKVTQSSRYLVKRTGEKVFLECVQDMDHENMFWYRQDPGLGLRLIYFSYDVKMKEKGDIPEGYSVSREKKERFSLILESASTNQTSMYLCASTPSGGGNQPQHFGDGTRLSIL.

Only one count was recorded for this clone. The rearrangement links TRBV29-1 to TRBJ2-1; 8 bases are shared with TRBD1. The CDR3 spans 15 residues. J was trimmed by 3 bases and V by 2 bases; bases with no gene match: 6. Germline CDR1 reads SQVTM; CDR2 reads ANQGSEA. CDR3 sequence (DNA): TGCAGCGTTGAACTCGCGACAGGGGTCTACAATGAGCAGTTCTTC. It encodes CSVELATGVYNEQFF.

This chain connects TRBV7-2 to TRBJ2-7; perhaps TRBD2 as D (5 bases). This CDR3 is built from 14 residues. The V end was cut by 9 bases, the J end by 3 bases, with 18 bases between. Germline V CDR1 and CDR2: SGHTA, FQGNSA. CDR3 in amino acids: CASIPGNSLYEQYF. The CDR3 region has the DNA TGTGCCAGTATTCCCGGGAACTCTCTCTACGAGCAGTACTTC.

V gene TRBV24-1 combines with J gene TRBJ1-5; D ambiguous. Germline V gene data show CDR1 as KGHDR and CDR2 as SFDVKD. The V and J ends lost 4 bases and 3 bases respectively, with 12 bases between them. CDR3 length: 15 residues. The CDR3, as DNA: TGTGCCACCAGTGACAGCCCAGGTCCCAATCAGCCCCAGCATTTT. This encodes CATSDSPGPNQPQHF.

The CDR3 DNA reads as TGTGCCAGCAGCTTGGGGGGAGTCAGGGCAGATACGCAGTATTTT. Protein: CASSLGGVRADTQYF. The chain employs TRBV11-3 and TRBJ2-3, with a weak D call TRBD2 (6 bases). The CDR3 covers 15 residues. Between the trimmed V and J ends, which lost 3 bases and 4 bases, there was a span of 14 bases. Germline V gives CDR1 SGHNT, CDR2 YENEEA.

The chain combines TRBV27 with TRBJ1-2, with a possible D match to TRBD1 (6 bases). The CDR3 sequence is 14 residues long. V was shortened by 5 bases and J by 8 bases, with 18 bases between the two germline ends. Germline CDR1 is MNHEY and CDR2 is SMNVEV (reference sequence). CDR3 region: CASSPMGDNYGYTF. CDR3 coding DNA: TGTGCCAGCAGTCCTATGGGGGACAATTACGGCTACACCTTC.

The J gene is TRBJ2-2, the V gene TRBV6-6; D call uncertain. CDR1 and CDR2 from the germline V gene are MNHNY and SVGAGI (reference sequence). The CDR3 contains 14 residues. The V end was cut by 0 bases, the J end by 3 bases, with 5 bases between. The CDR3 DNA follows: TGTGCCAGCAGTTACTCGTATGACACCGGGGAGCTGTTTTTT. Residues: CASSYSYDTGELFF.

CDR3 in amino acids: CASSAEKPGQAFF. As DNA, the CDR3 is TGTGCCAGCAGCGCAGAAAAACCAGGGCAAGCTTTCTTT. The chain joins TRBV4-2 to TRBJ1-1, with a tentative D call TRBD1 (5 bases). The V gene's germline CDR1 is LGHNA and CDR2 YNFKEQ. CDR3 length: 13 amino acids. Between the trimmed V and J ends, which lost 5 bases and 9 bases, there was a span of 16 bases.

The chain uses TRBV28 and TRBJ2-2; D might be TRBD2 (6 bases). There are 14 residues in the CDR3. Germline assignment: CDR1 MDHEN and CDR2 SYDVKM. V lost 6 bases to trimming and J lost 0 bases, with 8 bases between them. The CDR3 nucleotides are TGTGCCAGCAGGGACTACTCGAACACCGGGGAGCTGTTTTTT. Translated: CASRDYSNTGELFF. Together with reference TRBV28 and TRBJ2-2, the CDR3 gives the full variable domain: DVKVTQSSRYLVKRTGEKVFLECVQDMDHENMFWYRQDPGLGLRLIYFSYDVKMKEKGDIPEGYSVSREKKERFSLILESASTNQTSMYLCASRDYSNTGELFFGEGSRLTVL.

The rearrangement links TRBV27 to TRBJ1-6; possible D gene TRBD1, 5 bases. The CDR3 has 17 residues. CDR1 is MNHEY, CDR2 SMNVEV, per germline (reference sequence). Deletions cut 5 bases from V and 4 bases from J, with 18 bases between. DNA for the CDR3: TGTGCCAGCAGTCCCGGGACGGCCCTCAAGTATAATTCACCCCTCCACTTT. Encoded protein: CASSPGTALKYNSPLHF.